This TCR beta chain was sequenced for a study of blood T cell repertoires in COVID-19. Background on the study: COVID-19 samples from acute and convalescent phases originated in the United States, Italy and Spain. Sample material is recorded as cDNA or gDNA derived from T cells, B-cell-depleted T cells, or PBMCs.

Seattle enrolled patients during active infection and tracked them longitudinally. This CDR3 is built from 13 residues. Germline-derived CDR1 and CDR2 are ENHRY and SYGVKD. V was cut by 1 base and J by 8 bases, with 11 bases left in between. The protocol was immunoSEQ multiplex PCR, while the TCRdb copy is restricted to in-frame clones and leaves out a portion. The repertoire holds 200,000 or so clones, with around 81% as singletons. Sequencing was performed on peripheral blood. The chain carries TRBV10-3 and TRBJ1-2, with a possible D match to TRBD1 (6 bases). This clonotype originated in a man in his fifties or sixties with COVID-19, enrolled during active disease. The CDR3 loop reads CAISELGASGYTF. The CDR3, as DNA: TGTGCCATCAGTGAGTTGGGGGCGAGCGGCTACACCTTC.